Listed below are T cell receptor beta chains from one sample, sequenced in a study of blood T cells in healthy people across ages. TCRdb analysed the 5' RACE reads with MiXCR anew, one entry per CDR3 protein. The sample carries 550,000 to 600,000 distinct CDR3 sequences, roughly 48% recorded once. Sequencing input: blood. Receptors originate from a man older than 75 in good health. Both conserved end residues are part of each CDR3. Fields, in order: CDR3 length, J gene, V gene, CDR3 protein.

len: 15
j_gene: TRBJ1-1
v_gene: TRBV4-2
CDR3aa: CASSQTGTGDTEAFF

len: 13
j_gene: TRBJ1-1
v_gene: TRBV7-9
CDR3aa: CASSPTGDTEAFF

len: 16
j_gene: TRBJ2-1
v_gene: TRBV29-1
CDR3aa: CSVRLAGEGSYNEQFF

len: 16
j_gene: TRBJ2-7
v_gene: TRBV7-9
CDR3aa: CASSSGKGTGTYEQYF

len: 13
j_gene: TRBJ2-3
v_gene: TRBV29-1
CDR3aa: CSVLLLVTDTQYF

len: 17
j_gene: TRBJ2-3
v_gene: TRBV6-2/TRBV6-3
CDR3aa: CASSWTSGSRFTDTQYF

len: 15
j_gene: TRBJ2-1
v_gene: TRBV9
CDR3aa: CASSETSGKYNEQFF

len: 15
j_gene: TRBJ2-7
v_gene: TRBV12-3/TRBV12-4
CDR3aa: CASSFGTGVPSEQYF

len: 12
j_gene: TRBJ2-1
v_gene: TRBV2
CDR3aa: CASTRQGYEQFF

len: 12
j_gene: TRBJ2-3
v_gene: TRBV7-2
CDR3aa: CASSELTDTQYF

len: 15
j_gene: TRBJ1-4
v_gene: TRBV6-5
CDR3aa: CASSYAGAGREKLFF

len: 16
j_gene: TRBJ1-2
v_gene: TRBV20-1
CDR3aa: CSAREQSGQRFYGYTF

len: 14
j_gene: TRBJ2-5
v_gene: TRBV7-6
CDR3aa: CASSLFPDQETQYF

len: 12
j_gene: TRBJ2-1
v_gene: TRBV20-1
CDR3aa: CSAYSGSNEQFF

len: 15
j_gene: TRBJ2-5
v_gene: TRBV7-2
CDR3aa: CASSPDLAAQETQYF

len: 14
j_gene: TRBJ2-1
v_gene: TRBV27
CDR3aa: CASILAGGLNGQFF

len: 16
j_gene: TRBJ2-5
v_gene: TRBV5-1
CDR3aa: CASRLRLAGPQETQYF

len: 14
j_gene: TRBJ2-7
v_gene: TRBV28
CDR3aa: CASRQGEGGKGQYF

len: 13
j_gene: TRBJ2-3
v_gene: TRBV20-1
CDR3aa: CSVGTSGTDTQYF

len: 16
j_gene: TRBJ2-3
v_gene: TRBV7-2
CDR3aa: CASSLSASLSTDTQYF

len: 12
j_gene: TRBJ2-3
v_gene: TRBV7-2
CDR3aa: CASSPPPDTQYF

len: 16
j_gene: TRBJ2-7
v_gene: TRBV5-1
CDR3aa: CASSFAQTRGSSEQYF

len: 15
j_gene: TRBJ2-1
v_gene: TRBV6-5
CDR3aa: CASSLRGAFPNEQFF

len: 14
j_gene: TRBJ2-7
v_gene: TRBV6-1
CDR3aa: CASSGQGISYEQYF

len: 17
j_gene: TRBJ2-1
v_gene: TRBV6-2/TRBV6-3
CDR3aa: CASSLSRTSGRGSEQFF

len: 20
j_gene: TRBJ2-3
v_gene: TRBV7-9
CDR3aa: CASSRRGGVRDRDPPDTQYF

len: 13
j_gene: TRBJ1-2
v_gene: TRBV2
CDR3aa: CASSEEARNGYTF

len: 14
j_gene: TRBJ2-1
v_gene: TRBV24-1
CDR3aa: CATSDFRGSNEQFF

len: 14
j_gene: TRBJ1-2
v_gene: TRBV28
CDR3aa: CASSPGVYLYGYTF

len: 15
j_gene: TRBJ2-1
v_gene: TRBV11-3
CDR3aa: CASSLRQTDYNEQFF

len: 15
j_gene: TRBJ2-1
v_gene: TRBV18
CDR3aa: CASSYVTGTGNEQFF

len: 18
j_gene: TRBJ2-2
v_gene: TRBV12-3/TRBV12-4
CDR3aa: CASSLPRRGLRNTGELFF

len: 15
j_gene: TRBJ2-1
v_gene: TRBV5-5
CDR3aa: CASSLAARTYNEQFF

len: 18
j_gene: TRBJ2-1
v_gene: TRBV5-1
CDR3aa: CASLAGTSGQTIYNEQFF

len: 17
j_gene: TRBJ2-1
v_gene: TRBV20-1
CDR3aa: CSATPRGIAASYNEQFF